Reported below is one T cell receptor beta chain. What it recognizes is unknown. The data were produced by immunoSEQ multiplex PCR, yet TCRdb's version contains in-frame clones alone and is incomplete. The repertoire holds approximately 42,000 clones, with about 81% as singletons. These data belong to a study of OX40 agonist ivuxolimab in advanced cancers. About the research overall: Two patients with cutaneous melanoma and one with hepatocellular carcinoma, three in total, showed partial responses.

General study points: Some patients without response likewise showed low normalized clonal expansion. The CD4+ and CD8+ T cells in the blood had expanded clonally by week 6 at 0.1 to 3.0 mg/kg. More expanded clones were seen, on average, in CD8+ T cells than in CD4+.

Germline assignment: CDR1 MNHNS and CDR2 SASEGT. This CDR3 comprises 13 residues. The ends were cut back, 8 bases at V and 4 bases at J, with 14 bases in the middle. The receptor's source is an adult with an advanced solid tumor such as melanoma, head and neck, liver or kidney cancer. The rearrangement joins TRBV6-1 to TRBJ1-2, with D uncertain. The sequencing here drew on CD4+ or CD8+ T cells sorted from blood, taken in a trial of the OX40 agonist ivuxolimab. CDR3 region: CASGRGLRYGYTF. The CDR3 region has the DNA TGTGCCAGCGGGCGCGGGCTCCGCTATGGCTACACCTTC.